The source of this T cell receptor (beta chain) is a study of shared clonotypes between healthy human individuals. Study-wide results and caveats: Deeper or shallower sequencing was expected to change how clonotypes are shared among donors.

The genomic DNA of each subset was split evenly across several immunoSEQ plates. Some clones are missing from TCRdb's copy, which holds only in-frame ones; the method was immunoSEQ multiplex PCR. Seen here are hundreds of thousands of clones, about 74% observed once, and the top ten hold about 1.8%. Splitting of CD4+ cells produced CD45RA+ naive and CD45RA-negative memory subsets. As for this clone: Its antigen is unknown.

The CDR3 is made up of 16 amino acids. V lost 1 base to trimming and J lost 3 bases, with 13 bases between them. Germline values: CDR1 MGHDK, CDR2 SYGVNS. The V gene is TRBV25-1, the J gene TRBJ1-5, with D perhaps TRBD1 (6 bases). The clonotype was recovered from a woman aged 25 to 39 in good health. Sequences were obtained from memory CD4+ T cells sorted from blood. The subset was: CD45RA-negative fraction. For the CDR3, the DNA is TGTGCCAGCAGTGAATCTCGGGGGGCCGTCAATCAGCCCCAGCATTTT. Protein: CASSESRGAVNQPQHF.